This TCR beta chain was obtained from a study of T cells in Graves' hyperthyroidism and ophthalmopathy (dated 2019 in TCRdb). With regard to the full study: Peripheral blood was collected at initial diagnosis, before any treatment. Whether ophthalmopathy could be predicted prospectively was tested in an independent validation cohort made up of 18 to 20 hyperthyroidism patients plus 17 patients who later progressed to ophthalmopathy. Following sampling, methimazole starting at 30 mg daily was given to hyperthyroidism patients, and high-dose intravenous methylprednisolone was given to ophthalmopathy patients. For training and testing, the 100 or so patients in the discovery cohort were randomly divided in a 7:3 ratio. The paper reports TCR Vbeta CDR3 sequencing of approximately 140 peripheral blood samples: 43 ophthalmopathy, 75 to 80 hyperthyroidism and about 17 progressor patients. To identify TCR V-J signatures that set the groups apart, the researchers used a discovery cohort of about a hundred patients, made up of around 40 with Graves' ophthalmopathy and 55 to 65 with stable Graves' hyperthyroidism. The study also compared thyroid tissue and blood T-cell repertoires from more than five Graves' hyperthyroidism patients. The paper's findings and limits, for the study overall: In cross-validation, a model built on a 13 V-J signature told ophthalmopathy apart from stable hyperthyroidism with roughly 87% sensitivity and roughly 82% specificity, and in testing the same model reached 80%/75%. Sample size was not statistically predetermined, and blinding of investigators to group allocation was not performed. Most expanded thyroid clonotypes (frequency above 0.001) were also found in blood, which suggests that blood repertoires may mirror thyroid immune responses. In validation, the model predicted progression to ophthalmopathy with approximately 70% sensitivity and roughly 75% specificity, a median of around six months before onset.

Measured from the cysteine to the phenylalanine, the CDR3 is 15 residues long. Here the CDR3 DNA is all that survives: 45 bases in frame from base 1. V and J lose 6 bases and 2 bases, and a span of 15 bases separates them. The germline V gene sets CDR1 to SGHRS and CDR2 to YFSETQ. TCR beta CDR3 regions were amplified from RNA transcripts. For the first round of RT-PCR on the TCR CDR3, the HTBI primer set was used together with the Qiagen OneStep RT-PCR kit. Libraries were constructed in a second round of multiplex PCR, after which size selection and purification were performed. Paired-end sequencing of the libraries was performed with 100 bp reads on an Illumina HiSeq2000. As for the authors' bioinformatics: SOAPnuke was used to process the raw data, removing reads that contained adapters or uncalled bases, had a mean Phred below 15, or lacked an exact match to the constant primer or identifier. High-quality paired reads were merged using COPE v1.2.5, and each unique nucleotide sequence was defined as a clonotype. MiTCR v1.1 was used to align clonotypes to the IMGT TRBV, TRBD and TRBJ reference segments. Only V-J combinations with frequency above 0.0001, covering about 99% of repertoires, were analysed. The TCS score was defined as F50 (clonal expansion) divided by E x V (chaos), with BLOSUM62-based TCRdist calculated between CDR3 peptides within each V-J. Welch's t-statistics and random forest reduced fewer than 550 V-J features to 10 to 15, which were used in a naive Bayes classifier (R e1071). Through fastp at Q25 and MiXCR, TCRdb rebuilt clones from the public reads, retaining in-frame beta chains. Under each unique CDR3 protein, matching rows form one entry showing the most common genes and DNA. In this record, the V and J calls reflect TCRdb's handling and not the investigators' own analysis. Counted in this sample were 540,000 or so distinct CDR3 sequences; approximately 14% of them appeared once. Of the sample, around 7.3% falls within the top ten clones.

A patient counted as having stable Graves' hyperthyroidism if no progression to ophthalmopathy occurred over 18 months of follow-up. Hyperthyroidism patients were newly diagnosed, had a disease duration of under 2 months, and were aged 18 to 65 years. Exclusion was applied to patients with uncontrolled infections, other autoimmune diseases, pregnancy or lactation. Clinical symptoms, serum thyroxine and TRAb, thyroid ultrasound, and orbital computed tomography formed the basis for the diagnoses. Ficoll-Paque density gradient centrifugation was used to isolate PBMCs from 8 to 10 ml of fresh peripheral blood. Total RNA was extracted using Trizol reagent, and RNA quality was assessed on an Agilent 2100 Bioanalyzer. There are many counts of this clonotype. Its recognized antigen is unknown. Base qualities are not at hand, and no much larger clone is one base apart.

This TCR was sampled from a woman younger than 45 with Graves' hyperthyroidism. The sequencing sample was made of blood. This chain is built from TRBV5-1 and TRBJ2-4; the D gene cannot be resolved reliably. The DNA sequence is TGCGCCAGCAACTGGGTGGGGTTAACCAAAAACATTCAGTACTTC. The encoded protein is CASNWVGLTKNIQYF.